Included here is one TCR beta chain sequence, with context. Sample-barcoded 5' priming and a J-beta primer mix drove a second PCR of about 7 to 11 cycles. TCRdb fed the 5' RACE reads into MiXCR, producing one record per CDR3 protein. The sample carries some 780,000 distinct CDR3 sequences, roughly three fifths recorded once. The data were taken from a study of blood T cells in healthy people across ages. The germline V gene has CDR1 MNHEY and CDR2 SVGAGI. The V end was cut by 4 bases, the J end by 5 bases, with 25 bases between. This CDR3 spans 18 amino acids. Sequencing was carried out using blood. V is TRBV6-5 and J is TRBJ2-3, with D uncertain. This receptor was identified in a middle-aged man in good health. The CDR3 here is CASSSDWHSQTLIDTQYF. The CDR3 DNA reads TGTGCCAGCAGTTCCGATTGGCACTCCCAGACCCTGATAGATACGCAGTATTTT.